This entry is about one T cell receptor beta chain. Its antigen is undetermined. It was with 60 Vbeta and 13 Jbeta primers that the PCR ran. Sequenced by immunoSEQ multiplex PCR; TCRdb stores in-frame clones only, minus some. The table lists tens of thousands of clones, about four fifths of them singletons. This entry comes from a study of cytomegalovirus exposure and HLA in healthy donors. At the level of the study: Counted in an early data release were 85 million or so unique TCRs from HLA-typed donors.

Study-level findings and limits: The study recorded 164 TCR beta chains that were cytomegalovirus-associated. Most of the TCR beta V segments (in an earlier analysis) were productive either about 90% or about 30% of the time. The authors later found HLA-associated TCR beta chains more clonally expanded than equally common others.

Looked up from germline, CDR1 is SEHNR and CDR2 is FQNEAQ (reference sequence). The CDR3 loop spans 15 amino acids. V gave up 1 base and J gave up 2 bases; unmatched junction bases: 2. The clonotype comes from a man aged 50 or older in good health and CMV-seropositive. The sample consisted of PBMCs. The rearrangement links TRBV7-9 to TRBJ2-1; TRBD2 aligns across 7 bases. CDR3: CASSLELAAYNEQFF. In DNA, the CDR3 is TGTGCCAGCAGCTTAGAGCTAGCGGCCTACAATGAGCAGTTCTTC.